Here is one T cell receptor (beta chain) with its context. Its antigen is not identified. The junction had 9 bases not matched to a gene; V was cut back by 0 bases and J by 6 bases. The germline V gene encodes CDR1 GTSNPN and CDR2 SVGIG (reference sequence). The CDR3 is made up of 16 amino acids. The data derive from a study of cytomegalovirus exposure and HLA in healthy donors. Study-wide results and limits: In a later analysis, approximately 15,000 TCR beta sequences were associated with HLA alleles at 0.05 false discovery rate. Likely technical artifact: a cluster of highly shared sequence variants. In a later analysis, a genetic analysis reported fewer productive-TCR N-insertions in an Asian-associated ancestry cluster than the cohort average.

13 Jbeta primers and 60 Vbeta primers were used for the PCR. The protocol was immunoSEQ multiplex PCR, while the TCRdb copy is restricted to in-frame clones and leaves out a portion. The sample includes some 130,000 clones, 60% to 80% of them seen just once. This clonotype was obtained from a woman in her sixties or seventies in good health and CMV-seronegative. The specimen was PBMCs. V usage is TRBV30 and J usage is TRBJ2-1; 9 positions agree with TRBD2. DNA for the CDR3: TGTGCCTGGAGTGTACGTCGGAGCGGGAGGAGCAATGAGCAGTTCTTC. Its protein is CAWSVRRSGRSNEQFF.